This is a list of T cell receptor beta chains from one sample in a study of type 1 and type 2 diabetes patients. MiXCR was run by TCRdb on the multiplex PCR reads, yielding one entry per CDR3 protein. The table lists about 250,000 distinct CDR3 sequences, 45% to 60% of them singletons. Sequencing was carried out using peripheral blood mononuclear cells (PBMCs). These receptors all come from a man aged 18 to 29 with type 2 diabetes. The CDR3 runs from the conserved cysteine through the conserved F or W. D genes are given only for firm matches. The size of a clone is reported for some rows only, either as once, few or many, or as a class for expanded clones.

>-|-|TRBV20-1|TRBJ1-6
TGCAGTGCTAGAGATCAGGTTAGAGGACCTAATTCACCCCTCCACTTT
CSARDQVRGPNSPLHF
>TRBD1|few|TRBV20-1|TRBJ2-7
TGCAGTGCTGATAGTGGCCCAGGGACAGGAGCCTACGAGCAGTACTTC
CSADSGPGTGAYEQYF
>TRBD1|-|TRBV19|TRBJ1-2
TGTGCCAGTAGTATAGTTTGGGACAGCTCCTATGGCTACACCTTC
CASSIVWDSSYGYTF
>-|-|TRBV20-1|TRBJ1-6
TGCAGTGCTAGAAGTGAGCAAATGAATTCACCCCTCCACTTT
CSARSEQMNSPLHF
>-|-|TRBV5-1|TRBJ2-5
TGCGCCAGCAGCTTGGGGGACACCCTTCAAGAGACCCAGTACTTC
CASSLGDTLQETQYF
>-|-|TRBV25-1|TRBJ2-1
TGCGCCACCACACGAGGGGGTTCCTACAATGAGCAGTTCTTC
CATTRGGSYNEQFF
>-|-|TRBV19|TRBJ1-2
TGTGCCAGTAGTAACCGACAAGCTAGCTATGGCTACACCTTC
CASSNRQASYGYTF
>TRBD1|many|TRBV20-1|TRBJ1-1
TGCAGTGCTAGACAGGGGGACACTGAAGCTTTCTTT
CSARQGDTEAFF
>-|few|TRBV15|TRBJ2-2
TGTGCCACCAGCAGAGATCCCGGGTCCACCGGGGAGCTGTTTTTT
CATSRDPGSTGELFF
>TRBD2|-|TRBV20-1|TRBJ2-7
TGCAGTGCCTCCGGGACTAGCGGGGCTCAGGTCTACGAGCAGTACTTC
CSASGTSGAQVYEQYF
>-|-|TRBV14|TRBJ2-2
TGTGCCAGTACGGCAGGGGGGTTCACCGGGGAGCTGTTTTTT
CASTAGGFTGELFF
>-|many|TRBV28|TRBJ2-7
TGTGCCAGCAGCTTGGGCAGCTCCTACGAGCAGTACTTC
CASSLGSSYEQYF
>TRBD1|-|TRBV2|TRBJ2-7
TGTGCAAGTGACAGGGGTTCCTACGAGCAGTACTTC
CASDRGSYEQYF
>-|-|TRBV6-6|TRBJ1-5
TGTGCCAGCAGTCAACAGATCAATCAGCCCCAGCATTTT
CASSQQINQPQHF
>-|few|TRBV30|TRBJ2-7
TGTGCCCTCCGGTCAGGAGATTACTCTTTCTACGAGCAGTACTTC
CALRSGDYSFYEQYF
>-|few|TRBV6-2/TRBV6-3|TRBJ2-3
TGTGCCAGCAGTTACGTAGCGCGATTGGCAGATACGCAGTATTTT
CASSYVARLADTQYF
>TRBD2|few|TRBV19|TRBJ2-1
TGTGCCAGTAGTCCCTATCGGGGGGGCAATGAGCAGTTCTTC
CASSPYRGGNEQFF
>TRBD2|-|TRBV6-5|TRBJ2-3
TGTGCCAGCGGGCGGGGGGGTCGGAGCACAGATACGCAGTATTTT
CASGRGGRSTDTQYF
>-|-|TRBV6-6|TRBJ1-2
TGTGCCATTCTAGGATTTCGGGATGGCTACACCTTC
CAILGFRDGYTF
>-|once|TRBV7-2|TRBJ2-3
TGTGCCAGCAGCTTTTCGAGGGGAGATACGCAGTATTTT
CASSFSRGDTQYF
>-|few|TRBV27|TRBJ1-5
TGTGCCAGCAGTTGGGGCAGAAATCAGCCCCAGCATTTT
CASSWGRNQPQHF
>-|few|TRBV5-1|TRBJ1-4
TGCGCCAGCAGCCCGAGCGGGGTCCCAAATGAAAAACTGTTTTTT
CASSPSGVPNEKLFF
>-|-|TRBV27|TRBJ1-6
TGTGCCAGCTCCAACAGCAGTTATTCCGACTACTTT
CASSNSSYSDYF
>-|-|TRBV7-2|TRBJ1-2
TGTGCCAGCAGCTTACGGTTGGGCAGGACGGCAACTAACTATGGCTACACCTTC
CASSLRLGRTATNYGYTF
>TRBD1|-|TRBV2|TRBJ2-3
TGTGCCAGCAGTGACGGTAGGACAGGGCAAGATACGCAGTATTTT
CASSDGRTGQDTQYF
>-|few|TRBV19|TRBJ1-6
TGTGCCAGTAGCCTACACAGGGATGTCTCCTATAATTCACCCCTCCACTTT
CASSLHRDVSYNSPLHF
>-|-|TRBV20-1|TRBJ2-7
TGCAGTGCCAAAGGGGCAAGGGCCCACGAGCAGTACTTC
CSAKGARAHEQYF
>-|few|TRBV6-2/TRBV6-3|TRBJ2-7
TGTGCCAGCAGTTTCCAGGGCAGGGCCCACGAGCAGTACTTC
CASSFQGRAHEQYF